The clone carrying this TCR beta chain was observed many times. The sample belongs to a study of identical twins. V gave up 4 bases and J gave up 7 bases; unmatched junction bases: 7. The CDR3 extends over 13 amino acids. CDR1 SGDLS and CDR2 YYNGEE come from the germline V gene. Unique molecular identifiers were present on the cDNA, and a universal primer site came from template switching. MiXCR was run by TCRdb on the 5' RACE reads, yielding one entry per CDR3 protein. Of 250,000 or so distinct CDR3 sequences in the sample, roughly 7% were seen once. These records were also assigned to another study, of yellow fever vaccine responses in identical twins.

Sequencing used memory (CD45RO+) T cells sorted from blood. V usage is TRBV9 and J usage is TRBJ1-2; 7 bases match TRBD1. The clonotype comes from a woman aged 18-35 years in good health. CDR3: CASSTGQVRGYTF. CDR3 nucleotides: TGTGCCAGCAGCACCGGACAGGTTCGTGGCTACACCTTC. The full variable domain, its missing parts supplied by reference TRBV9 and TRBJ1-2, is DSGVTQTPKHLITATGQRVTLRCSPRSGDLSVYWYQQSLDQGLQFLIQYYNGEERAKGNILERFSAQQFPDLHSELNLSSLELGDSALYFCASSTGQVRGYTFGSGTRLTVV.